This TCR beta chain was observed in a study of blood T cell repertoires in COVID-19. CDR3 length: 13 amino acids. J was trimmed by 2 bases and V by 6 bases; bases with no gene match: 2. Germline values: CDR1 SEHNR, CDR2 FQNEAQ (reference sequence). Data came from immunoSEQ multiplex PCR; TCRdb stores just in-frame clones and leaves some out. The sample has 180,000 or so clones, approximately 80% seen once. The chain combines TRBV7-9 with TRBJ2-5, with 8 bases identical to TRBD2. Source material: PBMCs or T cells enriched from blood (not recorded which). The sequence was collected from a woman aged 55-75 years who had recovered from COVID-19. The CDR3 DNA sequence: TGTGCCAGCAGTATAGCGGGACAAGAGACCCAGTACTTC. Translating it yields CASSIAGQETQYF.